The T cell receptor beta chain described here comes from a study of blood T cells in healthy people across ages. A few counts support this clonotype. Germline V gives CDR1 SGHVS, CDR2 FQNEAQ. CDR3 length: 16 residues. The V end lost 5 bases, the J end lost 7 bases, and 24 bases lay between the germline ends. Then a second PCR, running about 7 to 11 cycles, was carried out with a sample-barcoded 5' primer and a J-beta primer mix. CDR3-containing paired-end reads numbered at least 3 million in each sample. In TCRdb, the 5' RACE reads were re-called with MiXCR into one record per CDR3 protein. The sample holds about 690,000 distinct CDR3 sequences, around 43% seen once.

What was sequenced was blood. The gene calls are TRBV7-8 and TRBJ2-7, with D tentatively TRBD1 (6 bases). The TCR originated in a man older than 75 in good health. The CDR3 loop is CASSGLTSWGHNEQYF. The CDR3 DNA follows: TGTGCCAGCAGCGGCCTCACCTCGTGGGGACACAATGAGCAGTACTTC.